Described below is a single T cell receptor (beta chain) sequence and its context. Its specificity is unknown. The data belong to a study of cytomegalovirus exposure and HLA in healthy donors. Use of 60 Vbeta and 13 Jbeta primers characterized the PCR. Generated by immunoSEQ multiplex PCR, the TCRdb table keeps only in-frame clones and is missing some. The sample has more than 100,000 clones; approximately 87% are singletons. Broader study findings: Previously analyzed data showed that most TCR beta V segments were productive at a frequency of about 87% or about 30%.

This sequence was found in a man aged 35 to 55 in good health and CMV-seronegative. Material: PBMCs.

CDR3 nucleotides: TGTGCCTGGAGTGTAGGGGACAGCCCGGGTGAAGCTTTCTTT. It encodes CAWSVGDSPGEAFF. The chain recombines TRBV30 with TRBJ1-1; TRBD1 agrees at 7 bases. Germline CDR1 and CDR2: GTSNPN and SVGIG (reference sequence). With 0 bases clipped from V and 7 bases from J, the junction kept 8 bases outside the gene matches. The CDR3 has 14 amino acids.